The clone carrying this T cell receptor (beta chain) was detected ten times or more. The antigen is unknown. These data originate in a study of Graves' ophthalmopathy and Graves' hyperthyroidism. General study results and limits: Sensitivity reached more than 70% and specificity more than 72% when the model predicted ophthalmopathy progression.

Aged 18 to 65, hyperthyroidism patients had been newly diagnosed, with under 2 months' duration. Ineligible for inclusion were patients with other autoimmune diseases, uncontrolled infections, pregnancy or lactation. Germline V CDR1 and CDR2: SQVTM, ANQGSEA. The CDR3 has 13 amino acids. V gave up 5 bases and J gave up 7 bases, with 17 bases separating them. CDR3 regions of TCR beta were amplified from RNA transcripts. RT-PCR was first run with HTBI primers, then multiplex PCR in a second round. MiXCR was run by TCRdb on the multiplex PCR reads, yielding one entry per CDR3 protein. The sample consists of roughly 1.1 million distinct CDR3 sequences, about two fifths of them appearing once.

Sequenced material: peripheral blood or thyroid tissue (not recorded which). This chain joins TRBV29-1 and TRBJ1-1; no definite D call. The sequence was collected from an adult man with Graves' hyperthyroidism. This CDR3 is CSVRLGSSGEAFF. CDR3 coding DNA: TGCAGCGTTCGTTTGGGTTCTTCGGGTGAAGCTTTCTTT.